This T cell receptor (beta chain) was documented in a study of shared clonotypes between healthy human individuals. An assay was performed, and its level was deep. The protocol was immunoSEQ multiplex PCR, while the TCRdb copy is restricted to in-frame clones and leaves out a portion. This sample has approximately 940,000 clones, with less than 85% found just once. Material for sequencing was memory CD4+ T cells sorted from blood. Documented subset: CD45RA-negative fraction. This TCR was sampled from a man between 18 and 29 years old in good health.

CDR3 coding DNA: TGCGCCAGCAGCCGTCGGGGGGACACCGGGGAGCTGTTTTTT. Amino acid sequence: CASSRRGDTGELFF. This chain joins TRBV4-1 and TRBJ2-2; 7 bases align to TRBD2. Looked up from germline, CDR1 is MGHRA and CDR2 is YSYEKL. The length of the CDR3 is 14 residues. V trimming: 4 bases; J trimming: 3 bases; junction bases outside the gene matches: 2.